These T cell receptor beta chains were read from a single sample in a study of T cell repertoires in cytomegalovirus infection. From the reads, TCRdb called clonotypes with MiXCR, one entry per CDR3 protein. The sample holds around 450,000 distinct CDR3 sequences, around 32% seen once. Sequencing was done on a sample of PBMCs. All receptors come from a human donor in good health (CMV status not recorded). Some clones in this sample may be carry-over from other donors' samples. Both conserved end residues are part of each CDR3. The D gene is left open where the match is weak. Expanded clones are given a class, and other clones once, few, many or no size at all.

>TRBV4-1|TRBJ2-5|TRBD1|NA
CASSRIGQGAGETQYF
TGCGCCAGCAGCCGGATAGGACAGGGGGCAGGAGAGACCCAGTACTTC
>TRBV4-1|TRBJ2-3|TRBD2|NA
CASSQDSAGGATDTHYF
TGCGCCAGCAGCCAAGATTCCGCGGGGGGGGCTACAGATACGCATTATTTT
>TRBV6-1|TRBJ2-7|NA|NA
CASNVIGVGANSYEQYF
TGTGCCAGCAACGTTATCGGTGTAGGGGCCAACTCCTACGAGCAGTACTTC
>TRBV20-1|TRBJ1-4|TRBD1|NA
CSARDGQGRDEKLFF
TGCAGTGCTAGAGATGGACAGGGGAGGGATGAAAAACTGTTTTTT
>TRBV12-3/TRBV12-4|TRBJ1-1|NA|few
CASSPSLKNTEAFF
TGTGCCAGCAGTCCTAGCCTCAAGAACACTGAAGCTTTCTTT
>TRBV7-4|TRBJ1-1|NA|NA
CASSSNAQGGGTEAFF
TGTGCCAGCAGCTCGAACGCACAGGGAGGGGGCACTGAAGCTTTCTTT
>TRBV7-2|TRBJ1-3|NA|NA
CASSLRGLSSGNTIYF
TGTGCCAGCAGCTTACGGGGGCTAAGCTCTGGAAACACCATATATTTT
>TRBV19|TRBJ2-2|TRBD1|few
CASSLTGENTGELFF
TGTGCCAGTAGTCTGACAGGGGAGAACACCGGGGAGCTGTTTTTT
>TRBV6-2/TRBV6-3|TRBJ2-7|TRBD1|many
CASSWTGGGYEQYF
TGTGCCAGCAGTTGGACAGGGGGCGGCTACGAGCAGTACTTC
>TRBV19|TRBJ1-1|NA|few
CASSPAGRRDQNTEAFF
TGTGCCAGTAGCCCCGCCGGACGCAGGGATCAAAACACTGAAGCTTTCTTT
>TRBV19|TRBJ1-4|NA|NA
CASSISWDPGKLFF
TGTGCCAGTAGTATTTCCTGGGACCCTGGGAAACTGTTTTTT
>TRBV5-4|TRBJ2-7|TRBD1|NA
CASRRDRPYEQYF
TGTGCCAGCAGGCGGGACAGGCCCTACGAGCAGTACTTC
>TRBV2|TRBJ2-5|TRBD2|few
CASGKSGGAETQYF
TGTGCCAGCGGGAAGAGCGGGGGGGCAGAGACCCAGTACTTC
>TRBV9|TRBJ2-5|TRBD1|NA
CASSDGTDQETQYF
TGTGCCAGCAGCGATGGGACAGACCAAGAGACCCAGTACTTC
>TRBV24-1|TRBJ2-2|TRBD2|NA
CATSGTSGGVTGELFF
TGTGCCACCAGCGGGACTAGCGGGGGAGTCACCGGGGAGCTGTTTTTT
>TRBV12-3/TRBV12-4|TRBJ2-3|NA|few
CASTQEGYYHTQYF
TGTGCCAGCACCCAAGAGGGGTACTATCATACGCAGTATTTT
>TRBV7-9|TRBJ1-5|TRBD1|many
CASSSGQGSGNQPQHF
TGTGCCAGCAGCTCCGGACAGGGGAGCGGCAATCAGCCCCAGCATTTT
>TRBV20-1|TRBJ1-1|NA|once
CSASGWGRKNTEAFF
TGCAGTGCTAGCGGTTGGGGCAGGAAGAACACTGAAGCTTTCTTT
>TRBV12-3/TRBV12-4|TRBJ1-1|NA|NA
CASSFGVTESFW
TGTGCCAGCAGTTTTGGAGTTACTGAATCTTTCTGG
>TRBV4-3|TRBJ1-1|NA|NA
CASSQVAEGTEAFF
TGCGCCAGCAGCCAAGTCGCGGAGGGCACTGAAGCTTTCTTT
>TRBV6-5|TRBJ1-1|NA|NA
CASSYSNRGVTEAFF
TGTGCCAGCAGTTACTCGAACCGGGGGGTAACTGAAGCTTTCTTT
>TRBV7-6|TRBJ2-7|NA|NA
CASSLDQSNRQYF
TGTGCCAGCAGCTTAGATCAGTCAAATAGGCAGTACTTC
>TRBV5-8|TRBJ2-7|TRBD1|NA
CASANRQGMFDEQYF
TGTGCCAGCGCCAATCGACAGGGGATGTTCGACGAGCAGTACTTC
>TRBV5-1|TRBJ1-4|NA|once
CASRDNPGQLNEKLFF
TGCGCCAGCAGGGATAACCCGGGACAACTTAATGAAAAACTGTTTTTT
>TRBV7-2|TRBJ1-1|NA|NA
CASRHTPTKLNTEAFF
TGTGCCAGCAGGCATACCCCAACAAAATTGAACACTGAAGCTTTCTTT
>TRBV6-6|TRBJ2-7|TRBD1|once
CASSQTTGGEQYF
TGTGCCAGCAGCCAAACGACAGGGGGTGAGCAGTACTTC
>TRBV5-6|TRBJ1-1|NA|NA
CASSLGWGMNTEAFF
TGTGCCAGCAGCTTGGGCTGGGGAATGAACACTGAAGCTTTCTTT
>TRBV7-2|TRBJ1-2|NA|many
CASSIDPEDYGYTF
TGTGCCAGCAGCATCGATCCGGAGGACTATGGCTACACCTTC
>TRBV2|TRBJ1-2|NA|few
CASSGTVANYGYTF
TGTGCCAGCAGTGGGACTGTAGCTAACTATGGCTACACCTTC
>TRBV7-9|TRBJ2-1|TRBD2|few
CASSASGRGEQFF
TGTGCCAGCAGCGCTAGCGGGAGGGGTGAGCAGTTCTTC
>TRBV7-9|TRBJ2-3|NA|many
CASSFLSTDTQYF
TGTGCCAGCAGCTTTCTCTCCACAGATACGCAGTATTTT
>TRBV11-2|TRBJ1-1|NA|few
CASSFPGRADTEAFF
TGTGCCAGCAGCTTCCCGGGGCGCGCAGACACTGAAGCTTTCTTT
>TRBV28|TRBJ2-7|NA|many
CASSGYEQYF
TGTGCCAGCAGCGGTTACGAGCAGTACTTC
>TRBV29-1|TRBJ2-7|TRBD1|once
CSAWDSYEHYF
TGCAGCGCCTGGGACAGCTACGAGCATTACTTC
>TRBV12-3/TRBV12-4|TRBJ1-1|NA|few
CASSPGNGNTEAFF
TGTGCCAGCAGTCCTGGGAACGGGAACACTGAAGCTTTCTTT
>TRBV4-3|TRBJ1-1|TRBD1|NA
CASSRQGLSSEAFF
TGCGCCAGCAGCCGACAGGGGTTGAGTAGTGAAGCTTTCTTT
>TRBV6-2/TRBV6-3|TRBJ2-5|NA|NA
CASSQFAHQETQYF
TGTGCCAGCAGTCAGTTCGCACACCAAGAGACCCAGTACTTC
>TRBV7-2|TRBJ1-3|NA|many
CASSHRVMGDGSSGNTIYF
TGTGCCAGCAGCCATAGGGTGATGGGGGACGGCTCCTCTGGAAACACCATATATTTT
>TRBV7-6|TRBJ1-1|NA|many
CASSLTPRASTEAFF
TGTGCCAGCAGCCTCACGCCCAGGGCTAGTACTGAAGCTTTCTTT
>TRBV7-2|TRBJ2-1|NA|NA
CASQRGYGEQFF
TGTGCCAGCCAGAGGGGTTATGGTGAGCAGTTCTTC
>TRBV20-1|TRBJ1-5|NA|NA
CSAGTRTTEKPQHF
TGCAGTGCTGGAACGAGGACGACAGAGAAGCCCCAGCATTTT
>TRBV28|TRBJ2-7|NA|few
CASSPSAGSFYEQYF
TGTGCCAGCAGCCCCAGCGCAGGGTCCTTCTACGAGCAGTACTTC
>TRBV6-1|TRBJ1-4|TRBD1|many
CASRRQGAIPTNEKLFF
TGTGCCAGCAGAAGACAGGGGGCGATCCCAACTAATGAAAAACTGTTTTTT
>TRBV7-2|TRBJ2-7|NA|NA
CASSTPLTGQVDEQYF
TGTGCCAGCAGCACACCCTTAACAGGGCAGGTGGACGAGCAGTACTTC
>TRBV11-2|TRBJ2-5|TRBD1|NA
CASSAWTGPQETQYF
TGTGCCAGCAGCGCATGGACAGGGCCCCAAGAGACCCAGTACTTC
>TRBV20-1|TRBJ2-5|NA|few
CSARDSETQYF
TGCAGTGCTAGAGATTCGGAGACCCAGTACTTC
>TRBV24-1|TRBJ2-3|NA|NA
CATSDSRTDTQYF
TGTGCCACCAGTGATAGCCGTACAGATACGCAGTATTTT
>TRBV7-8|TRBJ1-5|NA|many
CASSLKQQPQHF
TGTGCCAGCAGCCTGAAACAACAGCCCCAGCATTTT
>TRBV19|TRBJ2-7|NA|NA
CASTIQMNTYEQYF
TGTGCCAGTACTATTCAGATGAATACCTACGAGCAGTACTTC
>TRBV7-9|TRBJ2-5|TRBD2|many
CASSLQTSGEYQETQYF
TGTGCCAGCAGCCTCCAGACTAGCGGGGAGTACCAAGAGACCCAGTACTTC
>TRBV6-2/TRBV6-3|TRBJ2-5|NA|NA
CASQTGPRTQYF
TGTGCCAGCCAAACAGGGCCCCGGACCCAGTACTTC
>TRBV5-4|TRBJ1-2|NA|NA
CASSLGDSDRGGYTF
TGTGCCAGCAGCTTGGGGGACTCTGATAGGGGTGGCTACACCTTC
>TRBV20-1|TRBJ1-6|NA|once
CSARRVTDKSPLHF
TGCAGTGCTAGACGCGTTACAGACAAATCACCCCTCCACTTT
>TRBV7-1|TRBJ1-1|TRBD1|NA
CARASQGASEAFF
TGTGCCAGAGCCTCCCAGGGGGCGTCTGAAGCTTTCTTT